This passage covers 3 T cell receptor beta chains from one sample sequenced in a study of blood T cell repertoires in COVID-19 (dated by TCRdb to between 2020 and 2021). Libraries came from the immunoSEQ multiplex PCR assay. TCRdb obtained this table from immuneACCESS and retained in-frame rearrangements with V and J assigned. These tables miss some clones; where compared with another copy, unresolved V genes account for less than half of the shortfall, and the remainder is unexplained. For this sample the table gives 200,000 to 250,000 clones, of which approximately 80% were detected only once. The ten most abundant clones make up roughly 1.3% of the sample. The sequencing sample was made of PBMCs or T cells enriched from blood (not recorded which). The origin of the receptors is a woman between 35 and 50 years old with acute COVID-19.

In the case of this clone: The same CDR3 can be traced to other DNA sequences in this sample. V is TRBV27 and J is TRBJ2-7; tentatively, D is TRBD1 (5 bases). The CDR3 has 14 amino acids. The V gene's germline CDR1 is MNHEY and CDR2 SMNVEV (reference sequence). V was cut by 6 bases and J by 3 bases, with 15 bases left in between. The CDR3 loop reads CASSLSQGSYEQYF. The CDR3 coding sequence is TGTGCCAGCAGCCTAAGCCAGGGAAGCTACGAGCAGTACTTC.

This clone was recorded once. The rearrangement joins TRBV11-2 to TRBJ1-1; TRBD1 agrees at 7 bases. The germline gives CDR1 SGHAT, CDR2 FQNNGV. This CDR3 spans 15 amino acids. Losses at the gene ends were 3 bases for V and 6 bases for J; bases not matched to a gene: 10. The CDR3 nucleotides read TGTGCCAGCAGCTTGTTTAGGGGACAGCCCTCTGAAGCTTTCTTT. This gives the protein CASSLFRGQPSEAFF.

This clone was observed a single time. The CDR3 DNA reads TGTGCCAGCAGCCTCCACAGGGCCGGGGCCAACGTCCTGACTTTC. Residues: CASSLHRAGANVLTF. The V gene is TRBV3-1 (or the pseudogene TRBV3-2), the J gene TRBJ2-6; D possibly corresponds to TRBD1 (6 bases). From germline, CDR1 is LGHDT and CDR2 YNNKEL (reference sequence). The CDR3 runs 15 residues. The ends were cut back, 4 bases at V and 4 bases at J, with 11 bases in the middle.